This TCR beta chain was identified in a study of T-cell memory formation after mild COVID-19 (dated by TCRdb to about 2021). At the level of the whole study: TCR sequence clusters from the two donors were largely donor specific. Two young, previously healthy adult volunteers, one female and one male, were included in the cohort. T-cell clones expanding and contracting after mild COVID-19 in two donors were tracked by longitudinal TCRalpha and TCRbeta repertoire sequencing. The full study reports these points: SARS-CoV-2 specificity of the second-wave clones peaking on day 37 was not confirmed. The study included only a couple of mild cases, and larger cohorts that include severe cases with pre-infection samples were judged to be necessary. Clones that contracted from day 15 to 85 showed balanced CD4/CD8 phenotypes, whereas a second wave of clones that expanded from day 15 to 37 leaned towards CD4+. Some responding clones were detected in pre-infection memory, which suggested that pre-existing cross-reactive memory T cells had joined the SARS-CoV-2 response. Contracting CD4+ clones turned up mainly in the CM and EM memory subsets, whereas EMRA was where CD8+ clones were enriched.

The sequencer was an Illumina NovaSeq 6000. TCRalpha and TCRbeta cDNA libraries were constructed by 5'RACE with constant-segment primers, with sample barcodes and unique molecular identifiers being introduced. Trizol reagent was used to extract RNA from every sample. The libraries were amplified in two PCR steps, and the second step added a second sample barcode and Illumina TruSeq adapters. Libraries were sequenced on an Illumina NovaSeq with 2 x 150 bp paired-end reads. The original methods were these. The reads were demultiplexed and collapsed into UMI-guided consensus sequences using migec v1.2.7. With mixcr v2.1.11, UMI consensuses were aligned to TRA and TRB V and J templates and assembled into clonotypes. A clonotype was counted as expanded or contracted only if both edgeR and NoisET called the change significant, with noise models trained on biological replicates. For edgeR calls, the thresholds were a false discovery rate-adjusted p below 0.01 and a log2 fold-change of 1. As an exploratory analysis of dynamics, max-normalized trajectories of the 1000 most abundant clonotypes were examined with PCA combined with hierarchical clustering. Separately sequenced CD4+ and CD8+ repertoires were used to assign the CD4 or CD8 phenotype of responding clones. In-frame beta chains were kept once TCRdb had trimmed the public reads at Q25 with fastp and called clones with MiXCR. All rows with the same CDR3 protein become a single entry with the most common DNA and genes. What appears here as the V and J calls and clone size reflects TCRdb's work, not the paper's. The sample table records under 300,000 distinct CDR3 sequences; 8% to 9.5% of these occur just once. The ten largest clones capture 20% to 25% of the sample.

Ficoll-Paque density gradient centrifugation was the method used to isolate PBMCs. Trimming removed 3 bases from V and 0 bases from J, leaving 9 bases between the germline ends. The CDR3 contains 14 residues, cysteine and phenylalanine counted. The DNA shown is the 42-base CDR3, in frame from base 1. The CDR1 and CDR2 encoded by the germline V gene are SGHRS and YFSETQ. In the case of this clonotype: The antigen it binds to is not known. Base-call qualities are not available, and no considerably larger clone is one nucleotide away.

This clonotype originated in a man between 18 and 29 years old who had mild COVID-19 (a few samples of this study predate the infection). The sample titles of this study are shuffled in the database, so cell type and time point are left out; the donor was told from shared clones. The V gene is TRBV5-1 and the J gene is TRBJ1-1; D gene: possibly TRBD1, on 6 matching bases. The specimen was PBMCs or a T cell subset sorted from them (not recorded which). The sequenced DNA is TGCGCCAGCAGCTGGGGACATTTGAACACTGAAGCTTTCTTT. This gives the protein CASSWGHLNTEAFF.